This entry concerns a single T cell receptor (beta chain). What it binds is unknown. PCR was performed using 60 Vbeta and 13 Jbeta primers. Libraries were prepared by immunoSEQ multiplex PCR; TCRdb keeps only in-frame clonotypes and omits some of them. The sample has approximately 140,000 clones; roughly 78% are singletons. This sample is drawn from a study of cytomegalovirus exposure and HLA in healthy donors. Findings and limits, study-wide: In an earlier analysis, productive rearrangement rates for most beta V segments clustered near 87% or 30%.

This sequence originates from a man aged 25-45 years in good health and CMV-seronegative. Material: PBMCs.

The CDR3 sequence: CASSRLIGTDSSGNTIYF. The CDR3 bases are TGTGCCAGCAGCCGCTTAATAGGGACAGACAGCTCTGGAAACACCATATATTTT. The chain employs TRBV5-6 and TRBJ1-3, with 7 bases matching TRBD1. CDR1 SGHDT and CDR2 YYEEEE come from the germline V gene. With V trimmed by 4 bases and J by 0 bases, 13 bases remained unmatched. The length of the CDR3 is 18 residues.